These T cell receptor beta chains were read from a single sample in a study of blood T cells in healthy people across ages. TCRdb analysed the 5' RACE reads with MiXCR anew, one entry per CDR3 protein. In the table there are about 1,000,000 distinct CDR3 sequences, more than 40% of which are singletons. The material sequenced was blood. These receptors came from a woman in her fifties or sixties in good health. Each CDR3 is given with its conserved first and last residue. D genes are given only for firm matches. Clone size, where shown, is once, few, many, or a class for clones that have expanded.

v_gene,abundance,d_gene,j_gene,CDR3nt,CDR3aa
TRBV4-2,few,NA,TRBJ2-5,TGTGCCAGCAGCCCGAGAGGGAGGATCCAAGAGACCCAGTACTTC,CASSPRGRIQETQYF
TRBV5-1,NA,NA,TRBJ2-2,TGCGCCAGCAGCTTGCTTCCGGCAGGGAACACCGGGGAGCTGTTTTTT,CASSLLPAGNTGELFF
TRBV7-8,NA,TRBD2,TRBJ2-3,TGTGCCAGCAGCGTAGTAAGCGGGAGGAGCACAGATACGCAGTATTTT,CASSVVSGRSTDTQYF
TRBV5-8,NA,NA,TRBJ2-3,TGTGCCAGCAGCGCCTCTGGTGTTAGCGCCACAGATACGCGGTATTTT,CASSASGVSATDTRYF
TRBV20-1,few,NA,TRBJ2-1,TGCAGTGCGACTCCTTTAACGGGTGAGCAGTTCTTC,CSATPLTGEQFF
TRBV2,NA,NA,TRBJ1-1,TGTGCCAGCAGTATCAATAAAGCTGGCGCTGAAGCTTTCTTT,CASSINKAGAEAFF
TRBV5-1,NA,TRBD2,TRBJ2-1,TGCGCCAGCAGCCCGGCGGGCGGGAGAATTTCAAATGAGCAGTTCTTC,CASSPAGGRISNEQFF
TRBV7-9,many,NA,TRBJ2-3,TGTGCCAGCAGCTTAAGAACTGGCACAGATACGCAGTATTTT,CASSLRTGTDTQYF
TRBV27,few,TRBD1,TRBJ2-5,TGTGCCAGCAGTTTATCCTTTTCTCAGGGACAGGGGGATCTCGGGACCCAGTACTTC,CASSLSFSQGQGDLGTQYF
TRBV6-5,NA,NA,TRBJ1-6,TGTGCCAGCAGTTATGCAGCCTATAATTCACCCCTCCACTTT,CASSYAAYNSPLHF
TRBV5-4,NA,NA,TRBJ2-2,TGTGCCAGCAGCCCTCACTGGAACACCGGGGAGCTGTTTTTT,CASSPHWNTGELFF
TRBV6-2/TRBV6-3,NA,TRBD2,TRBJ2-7,TGTGCCAGCAGCCCAACTAGCGGGAGTTTTTCCGAGCAGTACTTC,CASSPTSGSFSEQYF
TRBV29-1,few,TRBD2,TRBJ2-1,TGCAGCGTCATCGGACTAGCGGGAGCCAATGAGCAGTTCTTC,CSVIGLAGANEQFF
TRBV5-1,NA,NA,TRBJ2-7,TGCGCCAGCAGCTCCCGGGACGGGGGCCACGAGCAGTACTTC,CASSSRDGGHEQYF